The entry that follows covers one T cell receptor beta chain sequence. Its specificity is unknown. Per germline, CDR1 SQVTM and CDR2 ANQGSEA. V lost 4 bases and J 0 bases, leaving 12 bases between the germline ends. The CDR3 sequence is 14 residues long. TCR beta CDR3 regions were amplified from RNA. First-round RT-PCR targeting the TCR CDR3 was performed with the HTBI primer set. TCRdb fed the multiplex PCR reads into MiXCR, producing one record per CDR3 protein. The table shows hundreds of thousands of distinct CDR3 sequences, with around 15% occurring only once. The data originate from a study of T cells in Graves' hyperthyroidism and ophthalmopathy. Overall study findings and caveats: Most thyroid clonotypes expanded above 0.001 appeared in blood too.

This sequence was found in a woman aged 25-40 years with Graves' hyperthyroidism. The chain combines TRBV29-1 with TRBJ2-5, with no clear D. Material for sequencing was blood. This chain's CDR3 is CSVAPSINQETQYF. The CDR3 DNA reads as TGCAGCGTTGCCCCATCAATAAACCAAGAGACCCAGTACTTC.